This TCR beta chain was identified during a study of type 1 regulatory T cells. The overall study: T-allo10 is an in vitro-generated, Tr1-enriched CD4 T cell product specific for alloantigen.

TCRdb independently ran MiXCR on the reads; one entry per CDR3 protein. The sample lists tens of thousands of distinct CDR3 sequences, 55% to 75% occurring once. T-allo10 cells from the graft donor were described as anergic, host-alloantigen-specific, and alloantigen-specific suppressors. Germline-derived CDR1 and CDR2 are DFQATT and SNEGSKA (reference sequence). This CDR3 has 14 residues. The ends were cut back, 6 bases at V and 4 bases at J, with 18 bases in the middle. To note about this clonotype: The antigen remains unidentified.

This chain uses TRBV20-1 with TRBJ1-2; TRBD1 is a possible D gene (6 bases). The TCR comes from a human donor in good health. The specimen was cultured T cells, either the whole culture or a sorted T cell fraction (not recorded which). The subset denotes: Tr1-enriched cell product generated in vitro against host alloantigens. CDR3 sequence: CSALQTGQGYGYTF. The CDR3 DNA follows: TGCAGTGCGTTACAAACAGGGCAGGGCTATGGCTACACCTTC.